The clone carrying this T cell receptor beta chain was seen more than once but under ten times. V shed 4 bases, J shed 3 bases, and the junction held 6 bases outside the gene matches. The CDR3 has 15 amino acids. Germline loops: CDR1 SGHRS, CDR2 YFSETQ. These data are taken from a study of PD-1 blockade in classical Hodgkin lymphoma. Time point here: newly diagnosed, previously untreated cHL patient sample. The data were produced by immunoSEQ multiplex PCR, yet TCRdb's version contains in-frame clones alone and is incomplete. The sample consists of over 15,000 clones, 87% of them appearing once. Sequencing input: peripheral blood mononuclear cells (PBMCs). The TCR originated in a human donor with classical Hodgkin lymphoma. The V gene is TRBV5-1, the J gene TRBJ2-1; 8 bases match TRBD2. CDR3 nucleotides: TGCGCCAGCAGCGTTACCGGGACTAGCTACAATGAGCAGTTCTTC. This translates into CASSVTGTSYNEQFF. Full variable domain (rest looked up from reference TRBV5-1 and TRBJ2-1): KAGVTQTPRYLIKTRGQQVTLSCSPISGHRSVSWYQQTPGQGLQFLFEYFSETQRNKGNFPGRFSGRQFSNSRSEMNVSTLELGDSALYLCASSVTGTSYNEQFFGPGTRLTVL.